This T cell receptor (beta chain) comes out of a study of blood T cell repertoires in COVID-19 (dated by TCRdb to 2020 to 2021). For the wider study: Samples from collaborators originated in the United States, Italy and Spain and spanned both the acute and convalescent phases of COVID-19. The material from the prospective study consisted of cDNA or gDNA derived from T cells, B-cell-depleted T cells, or PBMCs. Subjects who had been exposed to COVID-19, were actively infected with it, or had recovered from it provided the deeply sampled blood TCRbeta repertoires that made up the dataset. The repertoires were made available in a free public database intended to serve as a resource for research on the immune response to SARS-CoV-2. Samples were obtained from the ongoing ImmuneRACE study (first 160 participants) and from 1,254 subjects provided by 6 global collaborators. Nearly every sample came with metadata listing a de-identified subject ID, COVID-19 status, age in years and sex. Where HLA class I and class II types were available, the types were taken from metadata supplied by the sample provider, not from assay-based typing. Overall study outcomes, separate from this receptor: The quantity of clinical and demographic metadata differed by source and by participant and was supplied without curation.

As to this clone: There is no known antigen for this receptor. No base qualities exist here, and no much larger clone lies one base off it.

TCRbeta CDR3 regions were amplified from genomic DNA using the immunoSEQ Assay, a bias-controlled multiplex PCR. As for how the authors treated the data: The number of nucleated cells in each sample was estimated by amplification of reference gene primers within the assay. Sequence reads were collapsed and filtered to measure the absolute abundance of every unique TCRbeta CDR3 rearrangement. Productive Simpson clonality was computed per sample as the square root of Simpson's diversity index over productive rearrangements. The clones in this table, taken by TCRdb from immuneACCESS, are in-frame only. Not every clone is retained; where verified, under half of the shortfall comes from an unresolved V gene, and the cause of the rest is unknown. V, J and clone size reflect that table, while D and trimming were determined from the DNA. This sample comprises under 200,000 clones, roughly four fifths of them detected only once. The ten largest account for around 7.6% of the sample.

Samples from volunteer blood donors who had recovered from COVID-19 were contributed by a second Seattle source. Whole blood was collected in K2EDTA tubes by collaborating institutions according to the institutions' own protocols. For TCRbeta analysis, collaborators shipped samples in one of three forms: frozen whole blood, isolated PBMCs, or DNA extracted from either of those sample types. Sequencing was performed on peripheral blood. The TCR originated in a man aged 40-49 years who had recovered from COVID-19.

The encoded CDR3 is CATSDRGQETQYF. The DNA sequence reads TGTGCCACCAGTGATCGGGGGCAAGAGACCCAGTACTTC. The rearranged chain carries TRBV24-1 and TRBJ2-5; 6 matching bases give a weak D call of TRBD2. V sheds 3 bases and J sheds 2 bases, leaving 6 bases between their ends. From cysteine to phenylalanine, the CDR3 is 13 amino acids long. Only the CDR3 portion is preserved as DNA: 39 bases, with reading frame beginning at the first base. Via the germline V gene, CDR1 is KGHDR and CDR2 SFDVKD.